These 28 T cell receptor beta chains were sequenced from one sample in a study of regulatory T cells in long-lasting Graves disease. The sample's time point: newly diagnosed GD, antithyroid drugs for less than 3 months. With RNA extracted from PBMCs as input, the TCR library was made. In building TCR beta libraries, iRepertoire HTBI primers were used together with Arm-PCR of CDR3 regions. TCRdb re-analysed the multiplex PCR reads in MiXCR, keeping a single row per CDR3 protein. This sample has around 470,000 distinct CDR3 sequences; around 13% occur once, and the top ten carry about a sixth. In addition, the sample was reused for a study of T cells in Graves' hyperthyroidism and ophthalmopathy.

Specimen: peripheral blood mononuclear cells (PBMCs), collected at new diagnosis, from a patient treated with antithyroid drugs. The origin of the receptors is a woman aged 45-60 years with Graves disease.

J is TRBJ2-2 and V is TRBV6-2 or TRBV6-3; 7 bases map to TRBD1. The junction had 10 bases not matched to a gene; V was cut back by 5 bases and J by 4 bases. Germline V gene sequence: CDR1 MNHEY, CDR2 SVGEGT. This CDR3 contains 16 residues. In nucleotides, the CDR3 is TGTGCCAGCAGTCAACTCCTATACAGGGGCACCGGGGAGCTGTTTTTT. Protein: CASSQLLYRGTGELFF.

The CDR3 nucleotides read TGTGCCAGCAGTTTTGGGGACAGGTTCCTTTTGCACTATGGCTACACCTTC. Its translation: CASSFGDRFLLHYGYTF. The chain employs TRBV28 and TRBJ1-2, with 8 nucleotides matching TRBD1. Germline V CDR1 and CDR2: MDHEN, SYDVKM. The CDR3 length is 17 residues. With V trimmed by 3 bases and J by 3 bases, 12 bases remained unmatched.

This clonotype was counted ten times or more. The rearrangement joins TRBV6-1 to TRBJ1-5, with TRBD1 matching 12 bases. CDR3 length equals 16 residues. Unmatched junction bases numbered 7, after V lost 6 bases and J lost 4 bases. Germline CDR1 and CDR2: MNHNS and SASEGT. CDR3 nucleotides: TGTGCCAGCAGGCCCGGGACAGGGGGCCCAAATCAGCCCCAGCATTTT. Amino acid sequence: CASRPGTGGPNQPQHF.

The chain couples TRBV28 to TRBJ1-5; D may be TRBD1 (6 bases). The germline V gene has CDR1 MDHEN and CDR2 SYDVKM. This CDR3 is built from 14 residues. V gave up 5 bases and J gave up 5 bases, with 13 bases separating them. CDR3: CASSHPGADQPQHF. CDR3 bases: TGTGCCAGCAGTCACCCGGGGGCCGATCAGCCCCAGCATTTT.

At least ten counts were recorded for this clonotype. The CDR3 sequence is CAISESGTIFDTAADEQYF. CDR3 DNA sequence: TGTGCCATCAGTGAGTCGGGGACCATCTTCGACACGGCAGCTGACGAGCAGTACTTC. This sequence joins TRBV10-3 and TRBJ2-7; D is perhaps TRBD1 or TRBD2 (5 bases each). Trimming removed 0 bases from V and 5 bases from J, with 26 bases in between. The CDR3 has 19 residues. Germline V lookup: CDR1 ENHRY, CDR2 SYGVKD.

V and J are TRBV3-1 and TRBJ2-1, with D unclear. The germline gives CDR1 LGHDT, CDR2 YNNKEL (reference sequence). This CDR3 region has 14 residues. Trimming took 2 bases from V and 12 from J, leaving 17 bases between them. CDR3: CASSQKIGRRSQFF. Written as DNA, the CDR3 is TGTGCCAGCAGCCAAAAAATTGGACGAAGGTCGCAGTTCTTC.

This clonotype has only a few counts. The V gene is TRBV19, the J gene TRBJ2-1; no firm D call. Trimming shortened V by 4 bases and J by 0 bases, and 16 bases separated the two germline ends. This CDR3 contains 17 residues. Germline CDR1 reads LNHDA; CDR2 reads SQIVND (reference sequence). CDR3: CASSTHRWTDSYNEQFF. In nucleotides, the CDR3 is TGTGCCAGTAGTACCCATAGGTGGACGGACTCCTACAATGAGCAGTTCTTC.

This clonotype was counted only a few times. The chain couples TRBV6-9 to TRBJ2-5, with 10 positions matching TRBD1. Germline-derived CDR1 and CDR2 are MNHGY and SVAAGI. The J segment lost 2 bases and the V segment lost 3 bases, leaving 15 bases of the junction unmatched. The CDR3 has 19 amino acids. CDR3 loop: CASSYTSGDRGLQQETQYF. The CDR3 DNA follows: TGTGCCAGCAGTTACACTTCCGGCGACAGGGGGCTTCAACAAGAGACCCAGTACTTC.

Many counts were recorded for this clonotype. This chain uses TRBV12-3 or TRBV12-4 with TRBJ1-5; a possible D gene is TRBD1 (6 bases). V shed 3 bases and J shed 1 base, with 13 bases lying between them. CDR3 length: 16 amino acids. The CDR3 sequence: CASSFLGARSNQPQHF. CDR3 DNA sequence: TGTGCCAGCAGTTTTTTGGGGGCGAGGAGCAATCAGCCCCAGCATTTT.

V and J are TRBV19 and TRBJ2-3; the match to TRBD2 covers 9 bases. CDR1 and CDR2 (germline): LNHDA, SQIVND (reference sequence). The CDR3 loop spans 15 amino acids. V shed 7 bases, J shed 2 bases, and the junction held 7 bases outside the gene matches. CDR3 in DNA: TGTGCCAGTACCCCATCTAGCGGGGACACAGATACGCAGTATTTT. Its protein product is CASTPSSGDTDTQYF.

The sample holds a few counts of this clonotype. The chain links TRBV7-3 to TRBJ2-2, with D possibly being TRBD1 (6 bases). The germline CDR1 and CDR2 sequences are SGHTA and FQGTGA. V was pared by 4 bases and J by 6 bases, with 15 bases between. The CDR3 sequence is 15 residues long. The DNA of the CDR3 is TGTGCCAGCAGCTCGAGGGTCAGGGGACCCGGGGAGCTGTTTTTT. It encodes CASSSRVRGPGELFF.

This clonotype came up many times. The chain joins TRBV20-1 to TRBJ2-1; 7 positions agree with TRBD1. After removal of 3 bases from V and 5 bases from J, the junction contained 16 bases not matched to a gene. The CDR3 has 17 residues. Germline V gene sequence: CDR1 DFQATT, CDR2 SNEGSKA (reference sequence). CDR3 sequence (DNA): TGCAGTGCTAGGTACCCCCATACCACAGGGGTGGACAATGAGCAGTTCTTC. Amino acid sequence: CSARYPHTTGVDNEQFF.

This clonotype was found many times. The rearrangement links TRBV28 to TRBJ2-7, with D perhaps TRBD1 (6 bases). The length of the CDR3 is 16 residues. Germline V gene lookup returns CDR1 MDHEN and CDR2 SYDVKM. V shed 3 bases and J shed 0 bases, with 15 bases lying between them. In DNA form, the CDR3 reads TGTGCCAGCAGTTTCCAGTCTAAAGGGGGCTCCTACGAGCAGTACTTC. This codes for CASSFQSKGGSYEQYF.

This clonotype was seen repeatedly, ten times or more. The chain uses TRBV20-1 and TRBJ1-5; 7 nucleotides align to TRBD1. Trimming took 3 bases from V and 2 from J; bases not matched to a gene: 4. Germline V lookup: CDR1 DFQATT, CDR2 SNEGSKA (reference sequence). CDR3 length: 14 residues. The CDR3 spells CSAREDRRNQPQHF. CDR3 nucleotides: TGCAGTGCTAGGGAGGACAGGCGCAATCAGCCCCAGCATTTT.

Ten or more counts support this clonotype. The chain is built from TRBV28 and TRBJ2-2; D call uncertain. Germline V gives CDR1 MDHEN, CDR2 SYDVKM. The CDR3 has 12 amino acids. Trimming pared 4 bases from V and 6 bases from J, leaving 6 bases between. The chain's CDR3 is CASSSSSGELFF. Here the CDR3 DNA reads TGTGCCAGCAGTTCATCTTCCGGGGAGCTGTTTTTT.

The CDR3 loop is CASSISAGYQETQYF. Here the CDR3 DNA reads TGTGCCAGTAGTATCTCGGCGGGGTACCAAGAGACCCAGTACTTC. The V gene is TRBV19, the J gene TRBJ2-5, with D maybe TRBD2 (6 bases). Looked up from germline, CDR1 is LNHDA and CDR2 is SQIVND (reference sequence). CDR3 length: 15 residues. Trimming cost V 3 bases and J 0 bases, with 11 bases left between them.

In this sample, this clonotype turned up a few times. The V gene is TRBV6-1, the J gene TRBJ2-7, with 11 bases lining up with TRBD2. J was trimmed by 4 bases and V by 5 bases; bases with no gene match: 13. Germline V gene sequence: CDR1 MNHNS, CDR2 SASEGT. The CDR3 totals 17 residues. CDR3 DNA sequence: TGTGCCAGCAGTATGACTAGCGGGACAATCAGATCGTACGAGCAGTACTTC. Amino acids: CASSMTSGTIRSYEQYF.

Comments on this clonotype: One junction end disagrees with the germline gene, perhaps due to a read error. The chain is built from TRBV5-5 and TRBJ2-7, with 7 positions matching TRBD1. The CDR3 contains 14 residues. Per germline, CDR1 SGHKS and CDR2 YYEKEE (reference sequence). In nucleotides, the CDR3 is TGCGCCAGCAGCCAGGACAGGTTCGCCTACGAGCAGTACTTC. Protein sequence: CASSQDRFAYEQYF.

This clonotype was seen many times. This chain connects TRBV3-1 to TRBJ2-7; no definite D call. Germline assignment: CDR1 LGHDT and CDR2 YNNKEL (reference sequence). V dropped 11 bases and J dropped 3 bases, with 23 bases sitting between them. This CDR3 comprises 15 residues. CDR3 loop: CASGEGHSNIYEQYF. The CDR3 DNA reads as TGTGCCTCAGGAGAAGGGCACTCGAATATCTACGAGCAGTACTTC.

The chain joins TRBV29-1 to TRBJ1-2, with D uncertain. The CDR3 is made up of 13 amino acids. Germline loops: CDR1 SQVTM, CDR2 ANQGSEA. V was shortened by 7 bases and J by 4 bases, with 16 bases between the two germline ends. CDR3 nucleotides: TGCAGCGCCCCTAACCCGGGGTTCTATGGCTACACCTTC. It is translated as CSAPNPGFYGYTF.

This clonotype showed up many times. The gene calls are TRBV11-3 and TRBJ2-1; possible D gene TRBD2, 5 bases. The CDR3 extends over 17 amino acids. Trimming removed 1 base at V and 3 bases at J, with 16 bases between. Germline CDR1 SGHNT, CDR2 YENEEA. This chain's CDR3 is CASSLGSETGDYNEQFF. The CDR3 DNA reads TGTGCCAGCAGCTTAGGGAGCGAGACCGGGGACTACAATGAGCAGTTCTTC.

This clonotype was counted at least ten times. The V and J genes are TRBV2 and TRBJ2-3; 13 nucleotides align to TRBD2. The germline V gene encodes CDR1 SNHLY and CDR2 FYNNEI. This CDR3 region has 15 residues. After removal of 6 bases from V and 10 bases from J, the junction contained 10 bases not matched to a gene. CDR3 residues: CASRLAGGPGVAQYF. Written as DNA, the CDR3 is TGTGCCAGCAGACTAGCGGGAGGGCCCGGGGTGGCGCAGTATTTT.

The gene calls are TRBV5-4 and TRBJ1-1; tentative D call: TRBD1 (5 bases). V was trimmed by 2 bases and J by 5 bases, leaving 13 bases between them. The germline V gene has CDR1 SGHNT and CDR2 YYREEE (reference sequence). There are 14 residues in the CDR3. CDR3 nucleotides: TGTGCCAGCAGCTTCCCGGGGGGAGTGACTGAAGCTTTCTTT. It encodes CASSFPGGVTEAFF.

This clonotype was counted at least ten times. CDR3 coding DNA: TGTGCCAGCACTCAGACAGGGGGCGATGAGCAGTTCTTC. Protein: CASTQTGGDEQFF. This chain uses TRBV7-9 with TRBJ2-1; 10 bases match TRBD1. The CDR3 has 13 amino acids. Per the germline V gene, CDR1 is SEHNR and CDR2 is FQNEAQ (reference sequence). The V gene end was trimmed by 7 bases and the J gene end by 8 bases; junction bases not matched to a gene: 5.

In this sample, this clonotype turned up a few times. A much larger clone sits a single nucleotide away, making a read error possible. V and J are TRBV3-1 and TRBJ2-2; D unclear. The CDR3 extends over 13 amino acids. V was trimmed by 2 bases and J by 0 bases, leaving 1 base between them. Looked up from germline, CDR1 is LGHDT and CDR2 is YNNKEL (reference sequence). CDR3 DNA sequence: TGTGCCAGCAGCCAACCGAACACCGGGGAGCTGTTTTTT. It encodes CASSQPNTGELFF.

This clonotype was seen more than once but under ten times. The chain links TRBV2 to TRBJ1-6; D gene unclear. Trimming pared 4 bases from V and 4 bases from J, leaving 14 bases between. This CDR3 is built from 16 residues. CDR1 SNHLY and CDR2 FYNNEI come from the germline V gene. CDR3 protein: CASSGTDMGYNSPLHF. The CDR3 coding sequence is TGTGCCAGCAGTGGTACAGACATGGGGTATAATTCACCCCTCCACTTT.

This clonotype appeared many times. The chain couples TRBV6-1 to TRBJ2-5; 7 nucleotides line up with TRBD2. CDR1 and CDR2 from the germline V gene are MNHNS and SASEGT. With V trimmed by 7 bases and J by 5 bases, 16 bases remained unmatched. This CDR3 is built from 16 residues. CDR3 in amino acids: CASNPFRTTSRETQYF. The DNA of the CDR3 is TGTGCCAGCAATCCCTTTCGAACGACTAGCAGGGAGACCCAGTACTTC.

This clonotype appeared a few times. The CDR3 nucleotides read TGCAGTGCTAGAACCCCCCATACCCTAGCTGGCGTGGAGTCCTACAATGAGCAGTTCTTC. Translated, it gives CSARTPHTLAGVESYNEQFF. The chain links TRBV20-1 to TRBJ2-1, with TRBD2 as a possible D gene (5 bases). Trimming shortened V by 2 bases and J by 1 base, and 27 bases separated the two germline ends. The CDR3 extends over 20 amino acids. In germline, CDR1 is DFQATT, CDR2 SNEGSKA (reference sequence).